This T cell receptor beta chain was captured by sequencing in a study of T cells after yellow fever vaccination. This clonotype was recorded at least ten times. Its specificity is not known. Points from the study as a whole: The booster saw the reappearance of most primary-vaccination clones (roughly 95% CD4, roughly 87% CD8).

5'RACE template switching produced TCR cDNA carrying a universal primer site and UMIs. TCRdb re-called the 5' RACE reads with MiXCR, one entry per CDR3 protein. The sample lists some 500,000 distinct CDR3 sequences, about 14% occurring once. The germline V gene encodes CDR1 SGHVS and CDR2 FNYEAQ. V trimming: 1 base; J trimming: 6 bases; junction bases outside the gene matches: 9. The CDR3 has 16 residues. Sequenced here: PBMCs, sampled on the day of the yellow fever booster vaccination. The gene calls are TRBV7-6 and TRBJ2-7; 10 nucleotides agree with TRBD2. The sequence was collected from a man younger than 40 who received the YFV17D yellow fever vaccine. For the CDR3, the DNA is TGTGCCAGCAGCTTAGAGCCGGGGACTAGCGCGCGCGAGCAGTACTTC. Its protein is CASSLEPGTSAREQYF.